A single sample is the source of the 28 T cell receptor beta chains below, sequenced in a study of Graves' ophthalmopathy and Graves' hyperthyroidism. Researchers took RNA transcripts and amplified TCR beta CDR3 regions from them. Amplification began with first-round RT-PCR using HTBI primers, then second-round multiplex PCR was performed. MiXCR, applied by TCRdb to the multiplex PCR reads, yields one record per CDR3 protein. The table shows 660,000 or so distinct CDR3 sequences, with approximately 39% occurring only once. Specimen: peripheral blood. The receptors originated from an adult man with Graves' ophthalmopathy.

The gene calls are TRBV9 and TRBJ1-2; D perhaps matches TRBD1 (5 bases). CDR3 length equals 14 residues. The germline V and J ends were trimmed by 4 bases and 4 bases, with 14 bases remaining between them. Germline V gives CDR1 SGDLS, CDR2 YYNGEE. The CDR3 reads CASSLGDGPYGYTF. In DNA form, the CDR3 reads TGTGCCAGCAGCTTGGGGGACGGCCCCTATGGCTACACCTTC.

V usage is TRBV7-9 and J usage is TRBJ1-2, with D possibly TRBD1 on 6 matching bases. Trimming cost V 8 bases and J 5 bases, with 27 bases left between them. CDR1 is SEHNR, CDR2 FQNEAQ, per germline (reference sequence). The CDR3 runs to 17 residues. The CDR3: CASSPPGGSRGGYGYTF. The CDR3, as DNA: TGTGCCAGCTCACCACCGGGTGGAAGCAGGGGAGGTTATGGCTACACCTTC.

Worth noting for this clonotype: The conserved phenylalanine or tryptophan normally closing the CDR3 is absent here, so this likely arose from a read error. V is TRBV12-3 or TRBV12-4 and J is TRBJ1-1; D gene ambiguous. V was shortened by 6 bases and J by 0 bases, with 11 bases between the two germline ends. The CDR3 has 14 residues. CDR3 sequence: CASSVGLLNTEAFL. In DNA form, the CDR3 reads TGTGCCAGCAGCGTAGGACTACTGAACACTGAAGCTTTCCTT.

This clonotype was seen repeatedly, ten times or more. The V and J genes are TRBV7-3 and TRBJ2-5; 9 nucleotides align to TRBD2. The CDR3 contains 15 residues. Trimming at V came to 4 bases and at J to 2 bases, leaving 5 bases not matched to a gene. Germline V gene sequence: CDR1 SGHTA, CDR2 FQGTGA. The CDR3 DNA reads TGTGCCAGCAGCTCCATAGCGGGGGTGCAAGAGACCCAGTACTTC. It specifies CASSSIAGVQETQYF.

Regarding this clonotype: One end of the junction fails to match germline, which may point to a read error. V gene TRBV5-1 combines with J gene TRBJ1-1; 7 positions match TRBD1. Germline V gives CDR1 SGHRS, CDR2 YFSETQ. The CDR3 contains 14 residues. The CDR3 DNA follows: TGTGCCAGCAGCTTGCAGGGGGACTATACTGAAGCTTTCTTT. Translating gives CASSLQGDYTEAFF.

This clonotype has ten or more counts. V is TRBV10-3 and J is TRBJ1-3; perhaps TRBD1 as D (6 bases). Trimming removed 10 bases at V and 4 bases at J, with 14 bases between. Germline V gives CDR1 ENHRY, CDR2 SYGVKD. The CDR3 is 13 residues long. CDR3 bases: TGTGCCACCCTCGGGGGGCTAGGAAACACCATATATTTT. Its protein is CATLGGLGNTIYF.

In regard to this clonotype: Given a much more abundant clone one base away, this may be a read error. The V and J genes are TRBV7-9 and TRBJ1-2; 11 bases match TRBD1. The V gene's germline CDR1 is SEHNR and CDR2 FQNEAQ (reference sequence). This CDR3 has 16 amino acids. Trimming cost V 2 bases and J 6 bases; bases outside gene matches: 8. The CDR3 DNA follows: TGTGCCAGCAGCTTAAGACGGACAGGGGGCAAAGATGGCTACACCTTC. It specifies CASSLRRTGGKDGYTF. Supplemented by reference TRBV7-9 and TRBJ1-2, the full variable domain reads DTGVSQNPRHKITKRGQNVTFRCDPISEHNRLYWYRQTLGQGPEFLTYFQNEAQLEKSRLLSDRFSAERPKGSFSTLEIQRTEQGDSAMYLCASSLRRTGGKDGYTFGSGTRLTVV.

This clonotype was observed many times. This sequence joins TRBV11-2 and TRBJ2-5; D call uncertain. Per the germline V gene, CDR1 is SGHAT and CDR2 is FQNNGV. The germline V and J ends were trimmed by 8 bases and 2 bases, with 6 bases remaining between them. CDR3 size: 11 residues. CDR3 amino acids: CASCAQETQYF. CDR3 nucleotide sequence: TGTGCCAGCTGTGCACAAGAGACCCAGTACTTC.

The chain has TRBV19 and TRBJ2-3, with TRBD1 identical over 7 bases. Germline loops: CDR1 LNHDA, CDR2 SQIVND (reference sequence). CDR3 length: 18 amino acids. The V gene end was trimmed by 5 bases and the J gene end by 2 bases; junction bases not matched to a gene: 16. DNA for the CDR3: TGTGCCAGTAGTCGTAACGTAATGGGACAGCGCTTCACAGATACGCAGTATTTT. Its translation: CASSRNVMGQRFTDTQYF.

There are many counts of this clonotype. The chain joins TRBV7-8 to TRBJ1-2; maybe TRBD1 (5 bases). The CDR3 covers 14 residues. V lost 3 bases to trimming and J lost 2 bases, with 10 bases between them. The V gene's germline CDR1 is SGHVS and CDR2 FQNEAQ. The CDR3 nucleotides read TGTGCCAGCAGCTTTCTGGGGGACAACTATGGCTACACCTTC. Translation gives CASSFLGDNYGYTF.

This clonotype was found many times. The V and J genes are TRBV12-3 or TRBV12-4 and TRBJ2-7, with a weak D call TRBD1 (6 bases). The CDR3 contains 12 residues. V gave up 6 bases and J gave up 7 bases, with 13 bases separating them. The CDR3 DNA is TGTGCCAGCAGGGCACAGGGTGGGGAGCAGTACTTC. This translates into CASRAQGGEQYF.

At least ten counts were recorded for this clonotype. The CDR3 DNA reads TGTGCCATCAGCCTCCGGGACAGGGGACGCCACGAGCAGTACTTC. It translates to CAISLRDRGRHEQYF. This chain uses TRBV10-3 with TRBJ2-7; 10 bases map to TRBD1. CDR1 ENHRY and CDR2 SYGVKD come from the germline V gene. The CDR3 sequence is 15 residues long. J lost 5 bases, V lost 6 bases, and 10 bases had no gene match.

This clonotype was detected ten times or more. CDR3 protein: CASSERGSGNTIYF. The CDR3 nucleotides read TGTGCCAGCAGTGAAAGGGGGTCCGGAAACACCATATATTTT. The J gene is TRBJ1-3, the V gene TRBV2; TRBD1 is a possible D gene (6 bases). V was clipped by 2 bases and J by 4 bases, with 9 bases between them. Germline values: CDR1 SNHLY, CDR2 FYNNEI. The CDR3 sequence is 14 residues long. The variable domain in full, completed from reference TRBV2 and TRBJ1-3, reads EPEVTQTPSHQVTQMGQEVILRCVPISNHLYFYWYRQILGQKVEFLVSFYNNEISEKSEIFDDQFSVERPDGSNFTLKIRSTKLEDSAMYFCASSERGSGNTIYFGEGSWLTVV.

Only one count was recorded for this clonotype. One base away lies a much larger clone, so this may be a sequencing read error. This rearrangement joins TRBV20-1 to TRBJ2-2; TRBD2 is a possible D gene (6 bases). The length of the CDR3 is 14 residues. Germline V CDR1 and CDR2: DFQATT, SNEGSKA (reference sequence). CDR3 amino acids: CSDLAYRNTGELLF. CDR3 sequence (DNA): TGCAGCGATCTAGCGTACCGGAACACCGGGGAGCTGCTTTTT.

There are many counts of this clonotype. The chain couples TRBV15 to TRBJ2-2; 10 nucleotides line up with TRBD1. Germline CDR1 is LNHNV and CDR2 is YYDKDF (reference sequence). The V and J ends lost 0 bases and 4 bases, in that order; junction bases with no gene match: 2. The CDR3 is 16 amino acids. The CDR3 DNA reads as TGTGCCACCAGCAGAGACGGGGACAGGGGCACCGGGGAGCTGTTTTTT. Encoded protein: CATSRDGDRGTGELFF.

This clonotype has more than one count but fewer than ten. The V and J genes are TRBV7-8 and TRBJ2-7, with TRBD1 matching over 8 bases. This CDR3 contains 16 residues. V was pared by 5 bases and J by 2 bases, with 11 bases of the junction left unmatched. CDR1 SGHVS and CDR2 FQNEAQ come from the germline V gene. CDR3 bases: TGTGCCAGCAGCCCAAGGGCCGGGACAGGAACCTACGAGCAGTACTTC. Protein sequence: CASSPRAGTGTYEQYF.

This clonotype was picked up many times. CDR3 sequence reads: CASRLRQGDGEQYF. CDR3 DNA: TGTGCCAGCAGACTAAGACAAGGCGATGGCGAGCAGTACTTC. The rearrangement uses TRBV10-3 and TRBJ2-7; D might be TRBD2 (5 bases). CDR3 size: 14 residues. Trimming removed 10 bases from V and 6 bases from J, with 22 bases in between. From germline, CDR1 is ENHRY and CDR2 SYGVKD.

V is TRBV7-3 and J is TRBJ1-4; D is ambiguous. The V and J ends lost 3 bases and 7 bases respectively, with 12 bases between them. The CDR3 consists of 14 residues. In germline, CDR1 is SGHTA, CDR2 FQGTGA. The CDR3 coding sequence is TGTGCCAGCAGCTTCGGAGACCCAACTGAAAAACTGTTTTTT. The encoded protein is CASSFGDPTEKLFF.

J is TRBJ1-1 and V is TRBV11-1; tentatively, D is TRBD1 (6 bases). V shed 5 bases and J shed 1 base, with 17 bases lying between them. The V gene's germline CDR1 is SGHAT and CDR2 FQDESV (reference sequence). CDR3 length: 16 amino acids. This chain's CDR3 is CASSRQPGGQNTEAFF. The CDR3 coding sequence is TGTGCCAGCAGCCGACAGCCGGGGGGGCAGAACACTGAAGCTTTCTTT.

This clonotype has a handful of counts. The chain links TRBV6-4 to TRBJ1-2; D is unresolved. CDR3 length: 13 residues. Trimming stripped 3 bases from V and 6 bases from J, with 11 bases between. Germline V CDR1 and CDR2: MRHNA, SNTAGT. The CDR3 sequence is CASSEYSLDGYTF. The CDR3 DNA sequence: TGTGCCAGCAGTGAATACTCATTGGATGGCTACACCTTC.

This chain uses TRBV6-6 with TRBJ1-6; 8 bases agree with TRBD1. Trimming cost V 8 bases and J 9 bases; bases outside gene matches: 6. The CDR3 has 13 residues. Germline V lookup: CDR1 MNHNY, CDR2 SVGAGI (reference sequence). CDR3 residues: CASSRDRSSPLHF. The CDR3 region has the DNA TGTGCCAGCTCCCGGGACAGGTCTTCACCCCTCCACTTT.

Comments on this clonotype: Since a much larger clone is just one base distant, this may be a read error. This sequence joins TRBV19 and TRBJ2-2; the D is unclear. Germline V CDR1 and CDR2: LNHDA, SQIVND (reference sequence). There are 13 residues in the CDR3. The DNA for the CDR3 is TGTGCCGGTAGTACCAGGACGTCGGGGGAGCTGTTTTTT. This translates into CAGSTRTSGELFF.

A remark on this clonotype: Relative to the germline gene, one junction end is altered; a read error may explain this. The rearrangement uses TRBV29-1 and TRBJ1-3; 9 nucleotides align to TRBD1. Germline loops: CDR1 SQVTM, CDR2 ANQGSEA. The CDR3 extends over 15 amino acids. Here the CDR3 reads CCVVGTGYSGNTIYF. CDR3 DNA: TGCTGCGTCGTAGGGACAGGGTACTCTGGAAACACCATATATTTT.

The V call is TRBV24-1, the J call TRBJ2-5, with a tentative D call TRBD2 (7 bases). V was clipped by 8 bases and J by 5 bases, with 11 bases between them. Per germline, CDR1 KGHDR and CDR2 SFDVKD. The CDR3 runs to 12 residues. In nucleotides, the CDR3 is TGTGCCACCATGGGGAGGGGGGAGACCCAGTACTTC. Translation: CATMGRGETQYF.

This clonotype was counted a few times. This chain links TRBV20-1 with TRBJ2-7; 9 bases map to TRBD1. The CDR3 contains 14 residues. Germline CDR1 and CDR2: DFQATT and SNEGSKA (reference sequence). Unmatched junction bases numbered 9, after V lost 6 bases and J lost 3 bases. CDR3 coding DNA: TGCAGTGCCAGCATTCCGGGACAGGGCTACGAGCAGTACTTC. It translates to CSASIPGQGYEQYF.

The chain recombines TRBV20-1 with TRBJ2-3; no clear D. The germline V and J ends were trimmed by 0 bases and 1 base, with 11 bases remaining between them. Germline V gene sequence: CDR1 DFQATT, CDR2 SNEGSKA (reference sequence). The length of the CDR3 is 15 residues. The CDR3 sequence: CSAREAWWGTDTQYF. CDR3 nucleotide sequence: TGCAGTGCTAGAGAAGCGTGGTGGGGCACAGATACGCAGTATTTT.

In this sample, this clonotype turned up many times. The V and J genes are TRBV19 and TRBJ1-5, with 7 positions matching TRBD1. Germline V gives CDR1 LNHDA, CDR2 SQIVND (reference sequence). V lost 3 bases, J lost 2 bases, and 7 bases stayed unmatched. The CDR3 consists of 16 residues. The CDR3 DNA is TGTGCCAGTAGTATGTCAGGGGGAGTTGGCAATCAGCCCCAGCATTTT. It codes for CASSMSGGVGNQPQHF.

The chain carries TRBV29-1 and TRBJ1-2; D may be TRBD1 (5 bases). The V gene's germline CDR1 is SQVTM and CDR2 ANQGSEA. Trimming left V 4 bases short and J 11 bases short, with 11 bases between. The CDR3 spans 10 residues. CDR3 region: CSVVLEGYTF. The CDR3 bases are TGCAGCGTTGTACTGGAGGGGTACACCTTC. The full variable domain, rest sourced from reference TRBV29-1 and TRBJ1-2, is SAVISQKPSRDICQRGTSLTIQCQVDSQVTMMFWYRQQPGQSLTLIATANQGSEATYESGFVIDKFPISRPNLTFSTLTVSNMSPEDSSIYLCSVVLEGYTFGSGTRLTVV.